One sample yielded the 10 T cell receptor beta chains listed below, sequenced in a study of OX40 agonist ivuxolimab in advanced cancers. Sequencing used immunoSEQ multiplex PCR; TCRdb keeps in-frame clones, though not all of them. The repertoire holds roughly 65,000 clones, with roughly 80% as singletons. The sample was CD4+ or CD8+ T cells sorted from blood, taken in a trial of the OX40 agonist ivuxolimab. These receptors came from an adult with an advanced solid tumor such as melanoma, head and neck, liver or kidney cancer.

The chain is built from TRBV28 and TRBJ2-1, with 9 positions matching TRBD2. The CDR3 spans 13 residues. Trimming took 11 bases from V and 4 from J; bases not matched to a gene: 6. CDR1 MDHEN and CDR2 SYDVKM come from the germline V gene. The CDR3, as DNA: TGTGCCGCGGGACTAGCAAGGTACAATGAGCAGTTCTTC. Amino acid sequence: CAAGLARYNEQFF.

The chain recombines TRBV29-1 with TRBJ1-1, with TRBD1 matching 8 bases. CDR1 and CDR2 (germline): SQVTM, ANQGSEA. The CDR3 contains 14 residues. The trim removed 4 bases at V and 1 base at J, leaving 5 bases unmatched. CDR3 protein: CSVADRGENTEAFF. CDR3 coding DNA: TGCAGCGTTGCCGACAGGGGCGAGAACACTGAAGCTTTCTTT. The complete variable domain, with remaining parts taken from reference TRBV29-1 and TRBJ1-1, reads SAVISQKPSRDICQRGTSLTIQCQVDSQVTMMFWYRQQPGQSLTLIATANQGSEATYESGFVIDKFPISRPNLTFSTLTVSNMSPEDSSIYLCSVADRGENTEAFFGQGTRLTVV.

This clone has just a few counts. CDR3 region: CASSDNRFSNQPQHF. CDR3 in DNA: TGTGCCAGCAGCGACAACAGGTTTAGCAATCAGCCCCAGCATTTT. The V and J genes are TRBV7-2 and TRBJ1-5; a weak D match, TRBD1 (5 bases). Germline V gene data show CDR1 as SGHTA and CDR2 as FQGNSA. With 5 bases removed from V and 0 bases from J, the gap between germline ends came to 11 bases. This CDR3 spans 15 amino acids. Full variable domain (remainder filled in from reference TRBV7-2 and TRBJ1-5): GAGVSQSPSNKVTEKGKDVELRCDPISGHTALYWYRQSLGQGLEFLIYFQGNSAPDKSGLPSDRFSAERTGGSVSTLTIQRTQQEDSAVYLCASSDNRFSNQPQHFGDGTRLSIL.

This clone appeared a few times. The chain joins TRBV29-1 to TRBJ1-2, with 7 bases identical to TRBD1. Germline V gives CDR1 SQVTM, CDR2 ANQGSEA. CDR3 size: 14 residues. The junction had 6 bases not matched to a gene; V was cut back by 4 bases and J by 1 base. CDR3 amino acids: CSVVQQGNNYGYTF. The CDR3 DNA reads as TGCAGCGTTGTACAACAGGGGAATAACTATGGCTACACCTTC.

The CDR3 DNA is TGTGCCAGCAGTTCCGCAGGGTCGGGTGGCTACACCTTC. Its protein product is CASSSAGSGGYTF. The chain combines TRBV28 with TRBJ1-2; weak D call: TRBD1 (5 bases). Germline CDR1 MDHEN, CDR2 SYDVKM. V was shortened by 4 bases and J by 7 bases, with 13 bases between the two germline ends. The CDR3 spans 13 residues.

In nucleotides, the CDR3 is TGTGCCAGCTCACCCAGGGACCCACCTAGAGAAGAGACCCAGTACTTC. As protein: CASSPRDPPREETQYF. V and J are TRBV18 and TRBJ2-5; possibly TRBD1 or TRBD2 for D (5 bases each). The germline gives CDR1 KGHSH, CDR2 LQKENI. This CDR3 comprises 16 residues. V was shortened by 3 bases and J by 3 bases, with 17 bases between the two germline ends.

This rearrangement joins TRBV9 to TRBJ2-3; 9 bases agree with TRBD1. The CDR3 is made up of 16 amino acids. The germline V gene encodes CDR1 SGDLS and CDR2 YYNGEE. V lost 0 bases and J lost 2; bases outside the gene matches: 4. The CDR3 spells CASSVEGTGITDTQYF. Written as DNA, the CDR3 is TGTGCCAGCAGCGTAGAGGGGACAGGGATCACAGATACGCAGTATTTT. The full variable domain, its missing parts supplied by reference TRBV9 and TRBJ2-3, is DSGVTQTPKHLITATGQRVTLRCSPRSGDLSVYWYQQSLDQGLQFLIQYYNGEERAKGNILERFSAQQFPDLHSELNLSSLELGDSALYFCASSVEGTGITDTQYFGPGTRLTVL.

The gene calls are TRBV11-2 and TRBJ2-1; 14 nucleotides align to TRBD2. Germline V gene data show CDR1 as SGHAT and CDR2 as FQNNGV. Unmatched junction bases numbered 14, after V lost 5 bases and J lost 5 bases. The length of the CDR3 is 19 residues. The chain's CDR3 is CASSPEGLAGARANNEQFF. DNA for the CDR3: TGTGCCAGCAGCCCGGAGGGACTAGCGGGAGCACGAGCTAACAATGAGCAGTTCTTC.

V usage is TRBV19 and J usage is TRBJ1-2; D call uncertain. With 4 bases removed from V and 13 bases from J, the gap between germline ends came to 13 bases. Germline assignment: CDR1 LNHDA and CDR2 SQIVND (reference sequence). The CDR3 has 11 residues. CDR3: CASSTRVGCTF. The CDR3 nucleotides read TGTGCCAGTAGTACCCGCGTGGGGTGCACCTTC.

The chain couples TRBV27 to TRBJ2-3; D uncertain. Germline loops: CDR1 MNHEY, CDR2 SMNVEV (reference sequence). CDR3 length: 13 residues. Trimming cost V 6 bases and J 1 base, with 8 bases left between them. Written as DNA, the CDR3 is TGTGCCAGCAGGGACCGAGGCACAGATACGCAGTATTTT. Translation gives CASRDRGTDTQYF.